One sample yielded the 27 T cell receptor beta chains listed below, sequenced in a study of synovial regulatory T cells in juvenile arthritis. The synovial samples were synovial fluid, paired with peripheral blood from each active arthritis patient. The assay was immunoSEQ multiplex PCR, and TCRdb's table has in-frame clones only and misses some. This sample's clone table lists over 650 clones. Material: Treg cells from the synovium. The source of these receptors is a donor between 2 and 29 years old with juvenile idiopathic arthritis.

This clone is identified as medium-sized from frequency. V usage is TRBV5-1 and J usage is TRBJ1-2. Germline CDR1 is SGHRS and CDR2 is YFSETQ. The CDR3 has 12 residues. This entry has no DNA. CDR3 amino acids: CASSLPGYGYTF.

This clone is identified as medium-sized from frequency. J is TRBJ2-5 and V is TRBV2; TCRdb's D call, TRBD2, is unchecked because there is no DNA. This CDR3 contains 13 residues. A DNA sequence was not provided. Looked up from germline, CDR1 is SNHLY and CDR2 is FYNNEI. The CDR3 loop is CASSEPEHGTQYF.

This clone is deemed large (0.1 to 1%) by its frequency. This chain connects TRBV10-3 to TRBJ1-3. This CDR3 spans 13 amino acids. No DNA appears here. From germline, CDR1 is ENHRY and CDR2 SYGVKD. CDR3 in amino acids: CAISVGREDTIYF.

Judged by frequency, this clone is medium-sized. The chain has TRBV5-1 and TRBJ2-7; no DNA is available, so the TRBD2 call from TCRdb remains unchecked. Looked up from germline, CDR1 is SGHRS and CDR2 is YFSETQ. The CDR3 is made up of 13 amino acids. No DNA accompanies this entry. CDR3 protein: CASRRDSHYEQYF.

This clone is deemed large by its frequency. J is TRBJ2-7 and V is TRBV10-2; TCRdb returns TRBD1, unconfirmable since there is no DNA. From germline, CDR1 is WSHSY and CDR2 SAAADI. The CDR3 sequence is 12 residues long. DNA was not recorded. This CDR3 is CASRKDRYEQYF.

J is TRBJ1-3 and V is TRBV5-4. In germline, CDR1 is SGHNT, CDR2 YYREEE (reference sequence). The CDR3 spans 11 residues. The DNA is not on file. CDR3 in amino acids: CASSLGKHHIF.

The chain employs TRBV10-3 and TRBJ2-3; TCRdb returns TRBD1, unconfirmable since there is no DNA. CDR1 and CDR2 from the germline V gene are ENHRY and SYGVKD. This CDR3 has 14 amino acids. The DNA sequence is not available. The CDR3 reads CAISGTGGPDTQYF.

In terms of frequency, this clone is medium-sized. The chain has TRBV7-2 and TRBJ2-7; TCRdb calls TRBD2, which cannot be checked without DNA. CDR3 length: 14 residues. No DNA is given. From germline, CDR1 is SGHTA and CDR2 FQGNSA. The chain's CDR3 is CASSLSASSYEQYF.

By frequency, this clone registers medium-sized. The chain recombines TRBV7-2 with TRBJ1-2; the TCRdb call, TRBD1, lacks DNA for checking. The germline gives CDR1 SGHTA, CDR2 FQGNSA. The length of the CDR3 is 13 residues. DNA is not on record. The CDR3 protein is CASRRDSNYGYTF. The full variable domain, rest sourced from reference TRBV7-2 and TRBJ1-2, is GAGVSQSPSNKVTEKGKDVELRCDPISGHTALYWYRQSLGQGLEFLIYFQGNSAPDKSGLPSDRFSAERTGGSVSTLTIQRTQQEDSAVYLCASRRDSNYGYTFGSGTRLTVV.

This clone is large by frequency. The CDR3 sequence: CAISGTSGSTDTQYF. The chain carries TRBV10-3 and TRBJ2-3; TCRdb outputs TRBD2, but without DNA this stays unchecked. The germline CDR1 and CDR2 sequences are ENHRY and SYGVKD. The CDR3 runs to 15 residues. Only the protein sequence is given.

This clone is identified as medium-sized (0.01 to 0.1%) from frequency. The chain recombines TRBV18 with TRBJ2-4; TCRdb's D call of TRBD2 is untestable without DNA. Germline V gives CDR1 KGHSH, CDR2 LQKENI. CDR3 length: 15 residues. There is no recorded DNA. CDR3 sequence reads: CASSPAGVAKNIQYF.

Measured by frequency, this clone is medium-sized. The genes are TRBV20-1 and TRBJ1-2. There are 11 residues in the CDR3. The DNA is not on file. CDR1 DFQATT and CDR2 SNEGSKA come from the germline V gene (reference sequence). The CDR3 protein is CSALWAGGYTF.

By frequency, this clone is large. The rearrangement uses TRBV7-9 and TRBJ2-3; TCRdb's D call of TRBD2 is untestable without DNA. The CDR3 runs 15 residues. No DNA accompanies this entry. CDR1 is SEHNR and CDR2 is FQNEAQ in the germline V gene (reference sequence). The CDR3 spells CASSFSGASTDTQYF.

This clone is medium-sized (0.01 to 0.1%) by frequency. V is TRBV27 and J is TRBJ2-7; TCRdb lists TRBD2, though no DNA is available to test this call. Per the germline V gene, CDR1 is MNHEY and CDR2 is SMNVEV (reference sequence). The CDR3 runs to 14 residues. The nucleotide record is missing. CDR3: CASRGLAGRLEQYF.

Measured by frequency, this clone is medium-sized. The chain's CDR3 is CASSLATQGRTEAFF. This chain joins TRBV7-8 and TRBJ1-1; TCRdb's D call of TRBD1 is untestable without DNA. Germline CDR1 is SGHVS and CDR2 is FQNEAQ. This CDR3 has 15 amino acids. The DNA is not on file.

According to its frequency, this clone is medium-sized. This rearrangement joins TRBV25-1 to TRBJ1-1; the TCRdb call, TRBD1, lacks DNA for checking. Germline V gene sequence: CDR1 MGHDK, CDR2 SYGVNS. The CDR3 has 16 residues. Nucleotide data are not available. The CDR3 is CASSERGQGARTEAFF.

V and J are TRBV5-6 and TRBJ1-6. The CDR3 has 15 amino acids. The entry carries no DNA sequence. Looked up from germline, CDR1 is SGHDT and CDR2 is YYEEEE. CDR3 sequence: CASSLRGSYNSPLHF.

In terms of frequency, this clone is medium-sized. The chain links TRBV6-6 to TRBJ2-3; TCRdb designates TRBD1, a call that cannot be tested without DNA. There are 13 residues in the CDR3. No DNA sequence is on record. The germline V gene has CDR1 MNHNY and CDR2 SVGAGI (reference sequence). CDR3 sequence: CASLALSTDTQYF.

This clone is labeled medium-sized based on frequency. The chain links TRBV27 to TRBJ2-5; lacking DNA, the TRBD1 call made by TCRdb goes unchecked. The CDR3 loop spans 13 amino acids. No DNA appears here. The V gene's germline CDR1 is MNHEY and CDR2 SMNVEV (reference sequence). CDR3 residues: CASSFGAGGTQYF.

This clone shows up as medium-sized by frequency. The chain joins TRBV4-1 to TRBJ2-3; lacking DNA, the TRBD2 call made by TCRdb goes unchecked. Germline assignment: CDR1 MGHRA and CDR2 YSYEKL. The CDR3 is made up of 19 amino acids. Nucleotide data are not available. The CDR3 loop is CASSQDIGLAGTEGDTQYF.

This clone is called large based on its frequency. The chain has TRBV19 and TRBJ2-6; TCRdb picks TRBD1, but there is no DNA to check that call. The CDR3 is 16 amino acids. The nucleotide record is missing. Germline CDR1 LNHDA, CDR2 SQIVND (reference sequence). The CDR3: CASSTPGQAGANVLTF.

Considering frequency, this clone is medium-sized. This chain links TRBV7-9 with TRBJ1-4; TCRdb's D call, TRBD1, is unchecked because there is no DNA. In germline, CDR1 is SEHNR, CDR2 FQNEAQ (reference sequence). The length of the CDR3 is 15 residues. This entry has no DNA. This chain's CDR3 is CASSLGGTGNEKLFF.

V and J are TRBV18 and TRBJ2-7; the TCRdb call, TRBD1, lacks DNA for checking. There are 15 residues in the CDR3. A DNA sequence was not provided. Looked up from germline, CDR1 is KGHSH and CDR2 is LQKENI. The CDR3 region is CASSTWTGKTYEQYF.

This clone shows up as medium-sized by frequency. This chain uses TRBV5-4 with TRBJ2-1; lacking DNA, the TRBD2 call made by TCRdb goes unchecked. The CDR3 is 15 amino acids. DNA is not on record. Per the germline V gene, CDR1 is SGHNT and CDR2 is YYREEE (reference sequence). The CDR3 sequence is CASSPGLAGYNEQFF.

This clone is labeled large based on frequency. The rearrangement uses TRBV7-8 and TRBJ2-3. CDR3 length equals 16 residues. Only the protein is available. Germline V gene sequence: CDR1 SGHVS, CDR2 FQNEAQ. The CDR3 sequence is CASSLTPGTGTNTQYF.

By frequency, this clone registers medium-sized (0.01 to 0.1%). This rearrangement joins TRBV30 to TRBJ1-2; TCRdb lists TRBD1, though no DNA is available to test this call. The CDR3 extends over 11 amino acids. No DNA is listed. CDR1 and CDR2 (germline): GTSNPN, SVGIG (reference sequence). CDR3 sequence: CAWTGGYGYTF.

This clone is classed as medium-sized by frequency. J is TRBJ1-1 and V is TRBV7-6; TCRdb returns TRBD1, unconfirmable since there is no DNA. The germline gives CDR1 SGHVS, CDR2 FNYEAQ. There are 14 residues in the CDR3. DNA is not recorded here. CDR3 protein: CASSSGQGNTEAFF.